This T cell receptor beta chain appears in the sequencing data of a study of blood T cells in healthy people across ages. The CDR3 is 15 residues long. The germline V gene has CDR1 LGHNT and CDR2 FRNRAP. Trimming pared 1 base from V and 5 bases from J, leaving 14 bases between. A second PCR, run for about 6 to 12 cycles, used a sample-barcoded 5' primer plus a J-beta primer mix. A single record per CDR3 protein comes from TCRdb applying MiXCR to the 5' RACE reads. Among about 1.8 million distinct CDR3 sequences, approximately 50% were seen once, and the ten largest hold 2.1%. The sequence came from a middle-aged woman in good health. What was sequenced was blood. The gene calls are TRBV12-5 and TRBJ2-5; no clear D. The CDR3 region is CASGLGLGLGETQYF. CDR3 nucleotides: TGTGCTAGTGGTTTGGGTCTCGGTCTGGGGGAGACCCAGTACTTC.